This T cell receptor beta chain was observed in a study of blood T cell repertoires in COVID-19. The protocol was immunoSEQ multiplex PCR, while the TCRdb copy is restricted to in-frame clones and leaves out a portion. The sample records about 120,000 clones, 80% to 90% being singletons. The germline gives CDR1 SGHDT, CDR2 YYEEEE. The CDR3 sequence is 15 residues long. Trimming removed 4 bases at V and 5 bases at J, with 19 bases between. The V gene is TRBV5-6, the J gene TRBJ2-7, with a weak D call TRBD2 (5 bases). The sequenced sample was peripheral blood. This clonotype originated in a man aged 70 or older with active or convalescent COVID-19. For the CDR3, the DNA is TGTGCCAGCAGCGGACTGCGAAACTGGCGCGACGAGCAGTACTTC. This gives the protein CASSGLRNWRDEQYF.